This TCR beta chain was sequenced for a study of cytomegalovirus exposure and HLA in healthy donors. Study summary: The approximately 110 validation repertoires used a platform that matched the one used for the approximately 620 first-cohort repertoires, as a later analysis reported.

Clones were read by immunoSEQ multiplex PCR, and TCRdb kept only the in-frame ones, dropping some. The table lists 240,000 or so clones, more than 75% of them singletons. For this clone: Its antigen is not identified.

Whole-study findings and limits: For cytomegalovirus status, the classifier reportedly gave diagnoses with high specificity and sensitivity. Some TCR beta chains (roughly 160 of them) were listed as cytomegalovirus-associated.

Losses at the gene ends were 7 bases for V and 3 bases for J; bases not matched to a gene: 10. CDR3 size: 15 residues. CDR1 and CDR2 from the germline V gene are LNHDA and SQIVND (reference sequence). The donors were part of the validation cohort, which consisted of roughly 120 subjects and was separate from the first cohort of 600 to 850 subjects. The sample was PBMCs. This receptor was taken from a woman in her twenties or thirties in good health and CMV-seropositive. V and J are TRBV19 and TRBJ1-2; 8 bases align to TRBD1. The CDR3, as DNA: TGTGCCAGTACCCTACAGGGGGAGTGGGACTATGGCTACACCTTC. This translates into CASTLQGEWDYGYTF. Using reference TRBV19 and TRBJ1-2 for the parts outside the CDR3, the full variable domain is DGGITQSPKYLFRKEGQNVTLSCEQNLNHDAMYWYRQDPGQGLRLIYYSQIVNDFQKGDIAEGYSVSREKKESFPLTVTSAQKNPTAFYLCASTLQGEWDYGYTFGSGTRLTVV.